A single sample is the source of the 26 T cell receptor beta chains below, sequenced in a study of OX40 agonist ivuxolimab in advanced cancers. Sequencing used immunoSEQ multiplex PCR; TCRdb keeps in-frame clones, though not all of them. The sample shows more than 100,000 clones, 90% to 95% of them seen only once. The material was CD4+ or CD8+ T cells sorted from blood, obtained in a trial of the OX40 agonist ivuxolimab. Receptors were obtained from an adult with an advanced solid tumor such as melanoma, head and neck, liver or kidney cancer.

V is TRBV13 and J is TRBJ2-1; 11 bases are a match to TRBD2. After removal of 4 bases from V and 4 bases from J, the junction contained 6 bases not matched to a gene. CDR1 is PRHDT and CDR2 is FYEKMQ in the germline V gene (reference sequence). This CDR3 is built from 16 residues. CDR3 loop: CASSYRTSGRYNEQFF. CDR3 sequence (DNA): TGTGCCAGCAGCTATCGGACTAGCGGGCGATACAATGAGCAGTTCTTC. Filled out from reference TRBV13 and TRBJ2-1, the complete variable domain reads AAGVIQSPRHLIKEKRETATLKCYPIPRHDTVYWYQQGPGQDPQFLISFYEKMQSDKGSIPDRFSAQQFSDYHSELNMSSLELGDSALYFCASSYRTSGRYNEQFFGPGTRLTVL.

The chain joins TRBV18 to TRBJ2-4, with D tentatively TRBD2 (5 bases). Germline V lookup: CDR1 KGHSH, CDR2 LQKENI. Trimming removed 0 bases at V and 3 bases at J, with 9 bases between. The CDR3 contains 15 residues. The CDR3 DNA reads as TGTGCCAGCTCACCACCCACTAGTGTCAAAAACATTCAGTACTTC. Protein: CASSPPTSVKNIQYF.

The chain recombines TRBV5-5 with TRBJ2-1, with 11 positions matching TRBD2. The CDR3 consists of 15 residues. The germline V gene has CDR1 SGHKS and CDR2 YYEKEE (reference sequence). The J segment lost 4 bases and the V segment lost 4 bases, leaving 4 bases of the junction unmatched. The CDR3 reads CASSEGLAVYNEQFF. CDR3 DNA: TGTGCCAGCAGCGAGGGACTAGCGGTTTACAATGAGCAGTTCTTC.

The chain combines TRBV12-5 with TRBJ1-1; D possibly corresponds to TRBD1 (5 bases). The CDR3 consists of 11 residues. Germline CDR1 LGHNT, CDR2 FRNRAP. V gave up 5 bases and J gave up 10 bases, with 11 bases separating them. The CDR3 sequence is CASGGGGGAFF. The CDR3 region has the DNA TGTGCTAGTGGTGGCGGGGGTGGAGCTTTCTTT.

This chain connects TRBV7-9 to TRBJ1-4; 11 positions match TRBD1. The CDR3 sequence is 19 residues long. CDR1 and CDR2 (germline): SEHNR, FQNEAQ (reference sequence). V dropped 7 bases and J dropped 5; count of bases not matched to a gene: 18. For the CDR3, the DNA is TGTGCCAGCACTATAAAACCGTCCGCGAGGGACAGGGGGAATGAAAAACTGTTTTTT. Translation: CASTIKPSARDRGNEKLFF.

The chain carries TRBV6-6 and TRBJ1-2; D remains ambiguous. Germline-derived CDR1 and CDR2 are MNHNY and SVGAGI (reference sequence). The CDR3 runs 13 residues. The V end was cut by 6 bases, the J end by 0 bases, with 8 bases between. The CDR3 here is CASRLTANYGYTF. The CDR3 DNA follows: TGTGCCAGCAGACTCACAGCTAACTATGGCTACACCTTC.

V is TRBV18 and J is TRBJ2-7; D is undetermined. This CDR3 contains 15 residues. V was trimmed by 3 bases and J by 2 bases, leaving 14 bases between them. The germline V gene has CDR1 KGHSH and CDR2 LQKENI. CDR3 sequence (DNA): TGTGCCAGCTCACCGGGAACTACGTCCCCCTACGAGCAGTACTTC. Its translation is CASSPGTTSPYEQYF.

The chain has TRBV6-6 and TRBJ1-6, with D tentatively TRBD1 (5 bases). There are 13 residues in the CDR3. Germline CDR1 and CDR2: MNHNY and SVGAGI (reference sequence). The germline V and J ends were trimmed by 7 bases and 9 bases, with 13 bases remaining between them. The CDR3 nucleotides read TGTGCCAGCACCCCCCGGGGGGGTTCACCCCTCCACTTT. Amino acids: CASTPRGGSPLHF.

The rearrangement joins TRBV5-1 to TRBJ2-1; 10 bases align to TRBD1. Trimming cost V 5 bases and J 1 base; bases outside gene matches: 3. This CDR3 has 15 amino acids. Germline V gene sequence: CDR1 SGHRS, CDR2 YFSETQ. The DNA of the CDR3 is TGCGCCAGCAGACTGGACAGGGGGTCCTACAATGAGCAGTTCTTC. Its protein is CASRLDRGSYNEQFF.

This clone was seen only a few times. This sequence joins TRBV5-1 and TRBJ1-1, with a weak D call TRBD1 (5 bases). The germline gives CDR1 SGHRS, CDR2 YFSETQ. The CDR3 is made up of 16 amino acids. With 3 bases removed from V and 0 bases from J, the gap between germline ends came to 15 bases. The CDR3 bases are TGCGCCAGCAGCTCACTCCCGGGACCGATGAACACTGAAGCTTTCTTT. As protein: CASSSLPGPMNTEAFF.

This sequence joins TRBV6-6 and TRBJ2-5; D is unresolved. This CDR3 comprises 11 residues. Germline CDR1 and CDR2: MNHNY and SVGAGI (reference sequence). Trimming took 6 bases from V and 3 from J, leaving 5 bases between them. The CDR3 DNA is TGTGCCAGCAGCCAGAAAGAGACCCAGTACTTC. Its protein product is CASSQKETQYF.

The chain couples TRBV7-8 to TRBJ2-2; 10 nucleotides match TRBD2. Germline CDR1 SGHVS, CDR2 FQNEAQ. The junction had 7 bases not matched to a gene; V was cut back by 6 bases and J by 0 bases. CDR3 length: 17 residues. CDR3 in amino acids: CASSFSGGIPNTGELFF. The DNA for the CDR3 is TGTGCCAGCAGTTTTAGCGGGGGGATTCCGAACACCGGGGAGCTGTTTTTT. Full variable domain (remainder filled in from reference TRBV7-8 and TRBJ2-2): GAGVSQSPRYKVAKRGQDVALRCDPISGHVSLFWYQQALGQGPEFLTYFQNEAQLDKSGLPSDRFFAERPEGSVSTLKIQRTQQEDSAVYLCASSFSGGIPNTGELFFGEGSRLTVL.

The V call is TRBV7-9, the J call TRBJ2-2, with 10 bases aligning to TRBD2. Trimming cost V 5 bases and J 1 base; bases outside gene matches: 10. This CDR3 spans 18 amino acids. CDR1 and CDR2 (germline): SEHNR, FQNEAQ (reference sequence). The CDR3 loop reads CASSLPLAGARNTGELFF. CDR3 sequence (DNA): TGTGCCAGCAGCCTACCTCTAGCGGGGGCTAGGAACACCGGGGAGCTGTTTTTT.

Only one count was recorded for this clone. V and J are TRBV25-1 and TRBJ2-1; D tentatively reads TRBD1 or TRBD2 (5 bases each). The length of the CDR3 is 11 residues. The V and J ends lost 5 bases and 13 bases respectively, with 12 bases between them. Looked up from germline, CDR1 is MGHDK and CDR2 is SYGVNS. As DNA, the CDR3 is TGTGCCAGCAGTTATCAGGGACCCCAGTTCTTC. Translated, it gives CASSYQGPQFF.

This clone was seen once. The V gene is TRBV7-9, the J gene TRBJ2-4; 8 bases match TRBD2. V shed 5 bases, J shed 1 base, and the junction held 4 bases outside the gene matches. Per germline, CDR1 SEHNR and CDR2 FQNEAQ (reference sequence). This CDR3 spans 15 amino acids. CDR3 sequence reads: CASSPAGVAKNIQYF. CDR3 bases: TGTGCCAGCAGCCCAGCGGGGGTCGCCAAAAACATTCAGTACTTC.

V gene TRBV19 combines with J gene TRBJ2-3; D uncertain. Germline CDR1 reads LNHDA; CDR2 reads SQIVND (reference sequence). The CDR3 spans 15 residues. The ends were cut back, 5 bases at V and 5 bases at J, with 17 bases in the middle. The CDR3 region is CASSPPGSSRDTQYF. CDR3 nucleotide sequence: TGTGCCAGTAGTCCCCCCGGAAGTAGTAGAGATACGCAGTATTTT.

The CDR3 DNA reads as TGCGCCAGCACAAGACGGACGTTGAACACTGAAGCTTTCTTT. Protein product: CASTRRTLNTEAFF. The V gene is TRBV10-1, the J gene TRBJ1-1; D call uncertain. Germline V gene data show CDR1 as WNHNN and CDR2 as SYGVQD (reference sequence). The V end was cut by 7 bases, the J end by 0 bases, with 12 bases between. This CDR3 region has 14 residues.

The CDR3 DNA is TGTGCCAGTAGTACCCGACAGGGAACAGGAGAGACCCAGTACTTC. Translated: CASSTRQGTGETQYF. The chain carries TRBV19 and TRBJ2-5, with TRBD1 matching 7 bases. This CDR3 region has 15 residues. The V segment lost 4 bases and the J segment 4 bases; nucleotides outside the gene matches: 9. Germline V CDR1 and CDR2: LNHDA, SQIVND (reference sequence).

V is TRBV19 and J is TRBJ1-6; 8 bases match TRBD1. This CDR3 is 14 amino acids long. V was pared by 4 bases and J by 8 bases, with 4 bases of the junction left unmatched. The germline V gene encodes CDR1 LNHDA and CDR2 SQIVND (reference sequence). CDR3 bases: TGTGCCAGTAGTAGCAGACAGGGGTATTCACCCCTCCACTTT. Amino acids: CASSSRQGYSPLHF.

J is TRBJ1-2 and V is TRBV19; D unclear. Germline V gene data show CDR1 as LNHDA and CDR2 as SQIVND (reference sequence). The CDR3 totals 14 residues. Trimming removed 5 bases from V and 0 bases from J, with 10 bases in between. As DNA, the CDR3 is TGTGCCAGTAGTCCCGGGCAAGCTAACTATGGCTACACCTTC. This translates into CASSPGQANYGYTF.

The J gene is TRBJ1-2, the V gene TRBV7-9, with TRBD1 matching over 7 bases. Losses at the gene ends were 0 bases for V and 11 bases for J; bases not matched to a gene: 9. The CDR3 loop spans 14 amino acids. Looked up from germline, CDR1 is SEHNR and CDR2 is FQNEAQ (reference sequence). The CDR3 loop reads CASSLAVQGVDYTF. The CDR3 DNA reads TGTGCCAGCAGCTTAGCGGTCCAGGGGGTTGATTACACCTTC.

The rearrangement uses TRBV7-6 and TRBJ2-1; D call uncertain. The ends were cut back, 5 bases at V and 0 bases at J, with 17 bases in the middle. The CDR3 is 17 amino acids. Germline V gives CDR1 SGHVS, CDR2 FNYEAQ. The CDR3 coding sequence is TGTGCCAGCAGCCCTTATTCCCGGACGAGCTCCTACAATGAGCAGTTCTTC. This gives the protein CASSPYSRTSSYNEQFF.

V and J are TRBV29-1 and TRBJ2-1; 9 bases fit TRBD1. V was pared by 7 bases and J by 8 bases, with 9 bases of the junction left unmatched. The germline CDR1 and CDR2 sequences are SQVTM and ANQGSEA. The CDR3 loop spans 13 amino acids. The CDR3 DNA follows: TGCAGCGCCCCGGGACAGGGTCGTTATGAGCAGTTCTTC. It yields the protein CSAPGQGRYEQFF.

The CDR3 loop is CASRDTPVGPFEAFF. The CDR3 coding sequence is TGTGCCAGCAGGGACACTCCGGTCGGGCCCTTTGAAGCTTTCTTT. The V call is TRBV6-1, the J call TRBJ1-1, with D tentatively TRBD1 (5 bases). The germline V and J ends were trimmed by 6 bases and 7 bases, with 21 bases remaining between them. Germline V gene lookup returns CDR1 MNHNS and CDR2 SASEGT. The length of the CDR3 is 15 residues.

The V call is TRBV6-5, the J call TRBJ2-1, with D uncertain. This CDR3 spans 14 amino acids. Germline V gene data show CDR1 as MNHEY and CDR2 as SVGAGI. Deletions cut 2 bases from V and 4 bases from J, with 9 bases between. The CDR3 protein is CASSYVGRYNEQFF. The CDR3 bases are TGTGCCAGCAGTTACGTTGGGCGGTACAATGAGCAGTTCTTC.

This chain joins TRBV19 and TRBJ1-5; the match to TRBD1 covers 7 bases. Germline loops: CDR1 LNHDA, CDR2 SQIVND (reference sequence). The CDR3 consists of 16 residues. Trimming took 4 bases from V and 3 from J; bases not matched to a gene: 9. The CDR3 sequence is CASSRDRVGDNQPQHF. The DNA of the CDR3 is TGTGCCAGTAGTAGAGACAGGGTGGGGGACAATCAGCCCCAGCATTTT.